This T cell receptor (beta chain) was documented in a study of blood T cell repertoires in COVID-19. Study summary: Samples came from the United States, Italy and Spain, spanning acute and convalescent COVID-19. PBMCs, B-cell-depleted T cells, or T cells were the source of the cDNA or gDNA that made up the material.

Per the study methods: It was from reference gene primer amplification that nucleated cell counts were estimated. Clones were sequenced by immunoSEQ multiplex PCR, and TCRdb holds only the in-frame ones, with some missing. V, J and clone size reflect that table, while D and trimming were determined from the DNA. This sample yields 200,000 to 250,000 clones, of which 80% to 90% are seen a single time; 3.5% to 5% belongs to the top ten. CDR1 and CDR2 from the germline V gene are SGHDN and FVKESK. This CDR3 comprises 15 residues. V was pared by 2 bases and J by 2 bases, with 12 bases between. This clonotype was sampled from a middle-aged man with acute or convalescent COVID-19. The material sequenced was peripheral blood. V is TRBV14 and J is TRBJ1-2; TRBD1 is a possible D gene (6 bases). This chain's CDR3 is CASSQSHDRNYGYTF. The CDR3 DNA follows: TGTGCCAGCAGCCAAAGCCACGACAGGAACTATGGCTACACCTTC.